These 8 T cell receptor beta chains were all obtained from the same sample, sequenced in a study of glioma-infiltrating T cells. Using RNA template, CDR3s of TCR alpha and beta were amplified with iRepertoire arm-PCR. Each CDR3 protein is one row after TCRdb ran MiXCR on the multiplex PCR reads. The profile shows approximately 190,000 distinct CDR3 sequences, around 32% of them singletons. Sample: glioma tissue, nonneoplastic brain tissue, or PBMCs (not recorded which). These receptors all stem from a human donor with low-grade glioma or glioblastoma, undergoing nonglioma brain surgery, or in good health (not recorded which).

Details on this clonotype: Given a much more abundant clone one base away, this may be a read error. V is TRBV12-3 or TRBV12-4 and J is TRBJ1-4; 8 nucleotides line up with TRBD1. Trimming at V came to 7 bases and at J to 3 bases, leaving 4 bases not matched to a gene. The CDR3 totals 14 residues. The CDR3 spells CASTLGQANEKLFF. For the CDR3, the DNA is TGTGCCAGCACCCTGGGACAGGCTAATGAAAAACTGTTTTTT.

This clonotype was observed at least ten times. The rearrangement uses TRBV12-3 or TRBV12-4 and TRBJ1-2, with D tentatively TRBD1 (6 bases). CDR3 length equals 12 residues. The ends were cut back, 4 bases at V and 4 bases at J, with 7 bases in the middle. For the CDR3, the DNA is TGTGCCAGCAGTTACAGGGTCTATGGCTACACCTTC. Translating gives CASSYRVYGYTF.

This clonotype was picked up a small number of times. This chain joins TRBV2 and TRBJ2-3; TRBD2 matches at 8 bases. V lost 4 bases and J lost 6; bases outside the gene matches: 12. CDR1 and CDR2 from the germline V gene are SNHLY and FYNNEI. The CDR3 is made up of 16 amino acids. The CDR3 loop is CASSVLPGGDGDTQYF. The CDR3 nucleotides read TGTGCCAGCAGTGTTCTTCCGGGAGGGGACGGGGATACGCAGTATTTT.

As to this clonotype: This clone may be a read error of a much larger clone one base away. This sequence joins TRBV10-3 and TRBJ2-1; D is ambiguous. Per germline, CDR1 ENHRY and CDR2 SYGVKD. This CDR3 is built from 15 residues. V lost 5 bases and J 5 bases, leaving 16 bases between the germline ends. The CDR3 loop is CAISQGPKEDNEQFF. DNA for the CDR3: TGTGCCATCAGTCAAGGTCCGAAAGAGGACAATGAGCAGTTCTTC.

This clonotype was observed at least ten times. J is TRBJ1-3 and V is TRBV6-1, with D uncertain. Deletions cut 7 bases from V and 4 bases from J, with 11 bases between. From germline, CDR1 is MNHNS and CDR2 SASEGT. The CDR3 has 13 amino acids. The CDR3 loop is CASTSREGNTIYF. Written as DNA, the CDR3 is TGTGCCAGCACCTCCAGAGAGGGAAACACCATATATTTT.

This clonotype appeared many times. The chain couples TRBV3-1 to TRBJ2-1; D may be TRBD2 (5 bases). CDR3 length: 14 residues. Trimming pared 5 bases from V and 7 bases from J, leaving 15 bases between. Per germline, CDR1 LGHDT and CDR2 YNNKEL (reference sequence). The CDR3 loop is CASSSAEVGNEQFF. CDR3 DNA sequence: TGTGCCAGCAGCTCTGCGGAGGTTGGTAATGAGCAGTTCTTC.

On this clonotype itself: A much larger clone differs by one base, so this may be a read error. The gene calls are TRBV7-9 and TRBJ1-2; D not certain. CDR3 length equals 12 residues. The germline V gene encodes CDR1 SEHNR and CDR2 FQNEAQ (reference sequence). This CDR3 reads CASSLGAYVYTF. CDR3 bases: TGTGCCAGCAGCTTAGGGGCATATGTCTACACCTTC.

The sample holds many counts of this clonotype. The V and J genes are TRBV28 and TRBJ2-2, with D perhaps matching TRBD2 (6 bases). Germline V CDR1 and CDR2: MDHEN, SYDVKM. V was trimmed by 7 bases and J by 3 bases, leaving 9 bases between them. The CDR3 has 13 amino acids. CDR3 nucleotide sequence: TGTGCCAGCAATGAGCGGGACACCGGGGAGCTGTTTTTT. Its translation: CASNERDTGELFF.